One T cell receptor beta chain is described in this entry. Its antigen is undetermined. This entry comes from a study of T cell responses to AZD1222 COVID-19 vaccine. Overall study context: Both about-4-week and about-12-week second-dose recipients were combined.

From germline, CDR1 is PRHDT and CDR2 FYEKMQ (reference sequence). V was clipped by 2 bases and J by 6 bases, with 10 bases between them. The CDR3 runs to 14 residues. Assay used: immunoSEQ multiplex PCR; TCRdb lists only in-frame clones, some missing. Of under 200,000 clones detected, less than 95% appear once; the ten largest clones hold 4% to 5.5%. Study-wide findings and caveats: Baseline serology detected seropositivity in only a handful of AZD1222 recipients. Clonal diversity may have been underestimated, and the donors were mostly white British, with more females than males. After two AZD1222 doses, spike-specific TCR breadth and depth rose versus day 0.

This TCR derives from an adult in good health. The chain has TRBV13 and TRBJ2-2; D is perhaps TRBD2 (5 bases). Here the sequenced sample was peripheral blood, taken on day 0 of AZD1222 vaccination. The CDR3 is CASSLPLAPGELFF. The CDR3 region has the DNA TGTGCCAGCAGCTTACCCCTAGCCCCCGGGGAGCTGTTTTTT.